The 28 T cell receptor beta chains below come from one sample, sequenced in a study of blood T cell repertoires in COVID-19. Produced via immunoSEQ multiplex PCR; TCRdb's table is partial and in-frame only. Counted here are 35,000 to 40,000 clones, 81% occurring once; the ten biggest clones make up about 29%. The sample consisted of peripheral blood. Receptor source: an elderly man with active or convalescent COVID-19.

The chain couples TRBV10-3 to TRBJ2-1, with TRBD2 matching 8 bases. The CDR3 covers 15 residues. Losses at the gene ends were 6 bases for V and 3 bases for J; bases not matched to a gene: 7. CDR1 is ENHRY, CDR2 SYGVKD, per germline. CDR3 DNA sequence: TGTGCCATCAGCCGCCGGGAGGGGGTCTACAATGAGCAGTTCTTC. Translating gives CAISRREGVYNEQFF.

In its sample, this clone was seen a few times. The rearrangement uses TRBV5-6 and TRBJ2-7; 12 nucleotides line up with TRBD2. Germline V gene sequence: CDR1 SGHDT, CDR2 YYEEEE. V was pared by 1 base and J by 5 bases, with 4 bases of the junction left unmatched. This CDR3 spans 15 amino acids. The CDR3 nucleotides are TGTGCCAGCAGCTTGAGGACTAGCGGGAAAGACGAGCAGTACTTC. It translates to CASSLRTSGKDEQYF.

This chain links TRBV2 with TRBJ2-1, with 9 positions matching TRBD2. From germline, CDR1 is SNHLY and CDR2 FYNNEI. The CDR3 runs to 16 residues. Trimming removed 7 bases from V and 4 bases from J; junction bases left unmatched: 11. The CDR3 reads CASTWGGGADYNEQFF. The CDR3 region has the DNA TGTGCCAGCACATGGGGCGGGGGGGCAGATTACAATGAGCAGTTCTTC.

This clone was found once. The V gene is TRBV6-6, the J gene TRBJ2-1, with 8 positions matching TRBD2. CDR1 and CDR2 from the germline V gene are MNHNY and SVGAGI (reference sequence). Trimming cost V 5 bases and J 4 bases; bases outside gene matches: 7. The CDR3 runs to 15 residues. The CDR3 DNA reads TGTGCCAGCAGTCCAACGACTAGCGTTTACAATGAGCAGTTCTTC. It is translated as CASSPTTSVYNEQFF.

The chain links TRBV6-6 to TRBJ2-4; the D gene is possibly TRBD1 (5 bases). Germline loops: CDR1 MNHNY, CDR2 SVGAGI (reference sequence). This CDR3 spans 16 amino acids. Trimming cost V 7 bases and J 0 bases, with 16 bases left between them. CDR3 nucleotide sequence: TGTGCCAGCAACCAACAGGAAAATCTAGCCAAAAACATTCAGTACTTC. This codes for CASNQQENLAKNIQYF.

The rearrangement joins TRBV29-1 to TRBJ1-2, with D possibly TRBD1 on 6 matching bases. Germline V lookup: CDR1 SQVTM, CDR2 ANQGSEA. The CDR3 contains 13 residues. The V gene lost 4 bases and the J gene lost 4 bases, with 13 bases spanning the gap. The CDR3 DNA reads TGCAGCGTTGTTAACAGGGTCGGCTATGGCTACACCTTC. Amino acids: CSVVNRVGYGYTF. Variable domain in full (rest from reference TRBV29-1 and TRBJ1-2): SAVISQKPSRDICQRGTSLTIQCQVDSQVTMMFWYRQQPGQSLTLIATANQGSEATYESGFVIDKFPISRPNLTFSTLTVSNMSPEDSSIYLCSVVNRVGYGYTFGSGTRLTVV.

The V call is TRBV6-2 or TRBV6-3, the J call TRBJ2-2, with 8 bases fitting TRBD1. The length of the CDR3 is 15 residues. Germline V CDR1 and CDR2: MNHEY, SVGEGT. The V segment lost 5 bases and the J segment 4 bases; nucleotides outside the gene matches: 6. This CDR3 reads CASSATGVGTGELFF. DNA for the CDR3: TGTGCCAGCAGTGCGACAGGGGTTGGCACCGGGGAGCTGTTTTTT.

This clone was counted only a few times. The rearrangement links TRBV20-1 to TRBJ1-5; D uncertain. The CDR3 runs to 12 residues. The V end lost 3 bases, the J end lost 6 bases, and 9 bases lay between the germline ends. CDR1 is DFQATT, CDR2 SNEGSKA, per germline (reference sequence). CDR3 region: CSASPGSQPQHF. CDR3 coding DNA: TGCAGTGCTAGTCCAGGAAGTCAGCCCCAGCATTTT.

This clone has just one count. V gene TRBV29-1 combines with J gene TRBJ2-2, with 7 bases aligning to TRBD1. V lost 7 bases, J lost 0 bases, and 5 bases stayed unmatched. Germline V lookup: CDR1 SQVTM, CDR2 ANQGSEA. This CDR3 region has 14 residues. CDR3 sequence reads: CSAQTGTNTGELFF. DNA of the CDR3: TGCAGCGCCCAGACAGGGACGAACACCGGGGAGCTGTTTTTT.

This chain connects TRBV5-1 to TRBJ1-1; a weak D match, TRBD1 (6 bases). Germline V gene sequence: CDR1 SGHRS, CDR2 YFSETQ. The CDR3 runs to 14 residues. Trimming removed 5 bases at V and 5 bases at J, with 16 bases between. The CDR3: CASSNAGVGTEAFF. CDR3 nucleotide sequence: TGCGCCAGCAGTAATGCAGGGGTAGGGACTGAAGCTTTCTTT.

J is TRBJ1-5 and V is TRBV28, with a possible D match to TRBD1 (6 bases). V was pared by 6 bases and J by 4 bases, with 16 bases between. The CDR3 runs to 15 residues. Germline-derived CDR1 and CDR2 are MDHEN and SYDVKM. The CDR3 sequence is CASSPWGQVNQPQHF. In nucleotides, the CDR3 is TGTGCCAGCAGCCCCTGGGGGCAGGTGAATCAGCCCCAGCATTTT.

DNA for the CDR3: TGTGCCAGCAGCTTAGCCGGCGGTAACACTGAAGCTTTCTTT. This codes for CASSLAGGNTEAFF. The genes are TRBV7-2 and TRBJ1-1; D uncertain. Trimming stripped 0 bases from V and 2 bases from J, with 7 bases between. The CDR3 runs to 14 residues. Germline CDR1 is SGHTA and CDR2 is FQGNSA.

V gene TRBV7-2 combines with J gene TRBJ2-5; TRBD2 agrees at 12 bases. After removal of 0 bases from V and 5 bases from J, the junction contained 7 bases not matched to a gene. Germline loops: CDR1 SGHTA, CDR2 FQGNSA. The CDR3 is 17 residues long. CDR3 loop: CASSLATTSGGGETQYF. Written as DNA, the CDR3 is TGTGCCAGCAGCTTAGCGACGACTAGCGGGGGAGGGGAGACCCAGTACTTC. The full variable domain, its missing parts supplied by reference TRBV7-2 and TRBJ2-5, is GAGVSQSPSNKVTEKGKDVELRCDPISGHTALYWYRQSLGQGLEFLIYFQGNSAPDKSGLPSDRFSAERTGGSVSTLTIQRTQQEDSAVYLCASSLATTSGGGETQYFGPGTRLLVL.

The chain employs TRBV18 and TRBJ2-5; 13 nucleotides line up with TRBD2. The J segment lost 1 base and the V segment lost 4 bases, leaving 3 bases of the junction unmatched. CDR3 size: 16 residues. CDR1 and CDR2 (germline): KGHSH, LQKENI. The CDR3: CASSRRTSGGQETQYF. The CDR3 DNA reads as TGTGCCAGCTCACGCCGGACTAGCGGGGGCCAAGAGACCCAGTACTTC. Full variable domain (missing parts from reference TRBV18 and TRBJ2-5): NAGVMQNPRHLVRRRGQEARLRCSPMKGHSHVYWYRQLPEEGLKFMVYLQKENIIDESGMPKERFSAEFPKEGPSILRIQQVVRGDSAAYFCASSRRTSGGQETQYFGPGTRLLVL.

This clone was recorded only once. The chain is built from TRBV7-2 and TRBJ1-1; D might be TRBD1 (5 bases). The CDR3 runs 16 residues. Deletions cut 1 base from V and 2 bases from J, with 14 bases between. The germline CDR1 and CDR2 sequences are SGHTA and FQGNSA. The CDR3 region is CASSLGGGGTNTEAFF. In DNA form, the CDR3 reads TGTGCCAGCAGCTTAGGGGGGGGAGGTACCAACACTGAAGCTTTCTTT. Variable domain in full (rest from reference TRBV7-2 and TRBJ1-1): GAGVSQSPSNKVTEKGKDVELRCDPISGHTALYWYRQSLGQGLEFLIYFQGNSAPDKSGLPSDRFSAERTGGSVSTLTIQRTQQEDSAVYLCASSLGGGGTNTEAFFGQGTRLTVV.

The chain carries TRBV6-5 and TRBJ1-1; D gene ambiguous. This CDR3 comprises 15 residues. Germline CDR1 reads MNHEY; CDR2 reads SVGAGI. Between the trimmed V and J ends, which lost 4 bases and 1 base, there was a span of 13 bases. The CDR3 region has the DNA TGTGCCAGCAGTTTCCGACCCCGAGGGAACACTGAAGCTTTCTTT. Translating gives CASSFRPRGNTEAFF.

J is TRBJ1-5 and V is TRBV21-1; TRBD1 is the table's D call, not checked against the DNA. TRBV21-1 is designated a pseudogene. The CDR3 has 17 amino acids. CDR3 residues: CASSKGTAEKGNQPQHF. The CDR3 DNA is TGTGCCAGCAGCAAAGGGACAGCCGAGAAGGGCAATCAGCCCCAGCATTTT.

The CDR3 here is CAWSVLLTGGTSNEQFF. The CDR3 bases are TGTGCCTGGAGTGTTCTGTTGACGGGAGGGACTTCCAATGAGCAGTTCTTC. J is TRBJ2-1 and V is TRBV30; 8 bases line up with TRBD2. The CDR3 runs 17 residues. V lost 0 bases, J lost 6 bases, and 13 bases stayed unmatched. The V gene's germline CDR1 is GTSNPN and CDR2 SVGIG (reference sequence).

J is TRBJ1-4 and V is TRBV20-1; 9 bases are shared with TRBD1. The CDR3 spans 13 residues. The J segment lost 14 bases and the V segment lost 3 bases, leaving 10 bases of the junction unmatched. The V gene's germline CDR1 is DFQATT and CDR2 SNEGSKA (reference sequence). In nucleotides, the CDR3 is TGCAGTGCTAGTGGGGGACAGGGTGGTAACCTGTTTTTT. Its translation: CSASGGQGGNLFF.

V and J are TRBV30 and TRBJ2-1; D is possibly TRBD2 (6 bases). This CDR3 has 12 residues. Germline loops: CDR1 GTSNPN, CDR2 SVGIG (reference sequence). The germline V and J ends were trimmed by 2 bases and 15 bases, with 17 bases remaining between them. CDR3 in amino acids: CAWSSSAGPMFF. The CDR3 region has the DNA TGTGCCTGGAGTTCCTCGGCGGGACCCATGTTCTTC.

The chain links TRBV7-2 to TRBJ2-2, with D maybe TRBD1 (5 bases). The germline V gene has CDR1 SGHTA and CDR2 FQGNSA. CDR3 size: 15 residues. V lost 2 bases and J 7 bases, leaving 14 bases between the germline ends. CDR3 DNA: TGTGCCAGCAGCTTACAAGGACATCATGGCGGGGAGCTGTTTTTT. Its protein product is CASSLQGHHGGELFF.

This clone showed up just once. The CDR3 protein is CASSLVRTQGGEQFF. The CDR3 nucleotides read TGTGCCAGCAGCTTGGTGCGGACCCAAGGAGGTGAGCAGTTCTTC. This sequence joins TRBV5-4 and TRBJ2-1, with D perhaps matching TRBD2 (5 bases). V lost 0 bases, J lost 9 bases, and 16 bases lay in between. The CDR3 runs 15 residues. Germline assignment: CDR1 SGHNT and CDR2 YYREEE (reference sequence).

The gene calls are TRBV7-8 and TRBJ2-7; no clear D. Germline V gives CDR1 SGHVS, CDR2 FQNEAQ. Trimming stripped 5 bases from V and 2 bases from J, with 10 bases between. This CDR3 is built from 13 residues. DNA for the CDR3: TGTGCCAGCAGCGGAGACGAGGCCTACGAGCAGTACTTC. As protein: CASSGDEAYEQYF. Variable domain in full (rest from reference TRBV7-8 and TRBJ2-7): GAGVSQSPRYKVAKRGQDVALRCDPISGHVSLFWYQQALGQGPEFLTYFQNEAQLDKSGLPSDRFFAERPEGSVSTLKIQRTQQEDSAVYLCASSGDEAYEQYFGPGTRLTVT.

This rearrangement joins TRBV5-6 to TRBJ1-2; D is undetermined. The CDR3 runs 13 residues. Germline lookup yields CDR1 SGHDT and CDR2 YYEEEE. With 1 base removed from V and 4 bases from J, the gap between germline ends came to 8 bases. CDR3: CASSLHSFYGYTF. CDR3 in DNA: TGTGCCAGCAGCTTGCACAGCTTCTATGGCTACACCTTC.

The gene calls are TRBV23-1 and TRBJ2-7, with 10 bases matching TRBD1. TRBV23-1 is classed as an ORF, of uncertain function. The V segment lost 4 bases and the J segment 5 bases; nucleotides outside the gene matches: 8. CDR3 length: 15 amino acids. DNA for the CDR3: TGCGCCAGCAGTCGGAGACAGGGGGCAGAAAACGAGCAGTACTTC. As protein: CASSRRQGAENEQYF.

V gene TRBV7-2 combines with J gene TRBJ2-3; 9 bases match TRBD2. CDR3 length equals 18 residues. The J segment lost 0 bases and the V segment lost 1 base, leaving 8 bases of the junction unmatched. Germline loops: CDR1 SGHTA, CDR2 FQGNSA. CDR3 in DNA: TGTGCCAGCAGCTTAGGTCTTGGCGGGGGGGCAAGCACAGATACGCAGTATTTT. It encodes CASSLGLGGGASTDTQYF.

The chain carries TRBV9 and TRBJ1-2; 7 bases align to TRBD1. V lost 6 bases, J lost 4 bases, and 12 bases stayed unmatched. Germline V gives CDR1 SGDLS, CDR2 YYNGEE. This CDR3 is built from 15 residues. CDR3 in DNA: TGTGCCAGCACGCAGAATCCGGGACAGACCTATGGCTACACCTTC. It yields the protein CASTQNPGQTYGYTF.

The CDR3 DNA follows: TGTGCCAGCAGTCCTTGGGAGGGTTGGGAGACCCAGTACTTC. Residues: CASSPWEGWETQYF. This chain joins TRBV27 and TRBJ2-5, with 7 positions matching TRBD2. Germline V CDR1 and CDR2: MNHEY, SMNVEV (reference sequence). V shed 5 bases and J 5 bases; nucleotides not matched to a gene: 8. The CDR3 sequence is 14 residues long.